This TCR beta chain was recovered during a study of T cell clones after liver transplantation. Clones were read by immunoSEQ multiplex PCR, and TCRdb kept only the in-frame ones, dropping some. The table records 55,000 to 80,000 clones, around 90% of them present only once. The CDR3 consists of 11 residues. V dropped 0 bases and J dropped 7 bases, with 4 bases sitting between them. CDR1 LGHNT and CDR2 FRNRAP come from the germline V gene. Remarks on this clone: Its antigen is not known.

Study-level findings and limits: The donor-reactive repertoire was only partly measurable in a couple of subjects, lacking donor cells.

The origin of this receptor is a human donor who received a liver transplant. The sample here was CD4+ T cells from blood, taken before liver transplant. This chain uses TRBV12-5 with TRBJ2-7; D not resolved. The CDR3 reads CASGLVLEQYF. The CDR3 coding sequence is TGTGCTAGTGGTTTGGTCCTAGAGCAGTACTTC.